Presented here are 27 T cell receptor beta chains from one specimen sequenced in a study of blood T cell repertoires in COVID-19. Measured with immunoSEQ multiplex PCR; TCRdb has only the in-frame clones, and not every one. Of approximately 280,000 clones in the sample, around 90% are singletons; the top ten hold almost 9.5%. Input material: peripheral blood. These receptors were taken from a man aged 18-30 years with active or convalescent COVID-19.

The chain recombines TRBV6-2 or TRBV6-3 with TRBJ1-2, with D unresolved. The V and J ends lost 0 bases and 6 bases respectively, with 14 bases between them. The CDR3 runs 15 residues. The germline V gene encodes CDR1 MNHEY and CDR2 SVGEGT. The CDR3 coding sequence is TGTGCCAGCAGTTACTCTAACCCGGGTGGAGATGGCTACACCTTC. It codes for CASSYSNPGGDGYTF.

The V gene is TRBV6-5, the J gene TRBJ2-3; 8 bases map to TRBD2. The junction had 9 bases not matched to a gene; V was cut back by 7 bases and J by 6 bases. This CDR3 has 14 residues. Germline V gene sequence: CDR1 MNHEY, CDR2 SVGAGI. The CDR3 here is CASNTGGRRDTQYF. CDR3 nucleotides: TGTGCCAGCAACACGGGGGGGCGGAGGGATACGCAGTATTTT.

The V gene is TRBV19, the J gene TRBJ2-7, with D tentatively TRBD1 (6 bases). Germline lookup yields CDR1 LNHDA and CDR2 SQIVND (reference sequence). The CDR3 loop spans 15 amino acids. Between the trimmed V and J ends, which lost 9 bases and 2 bases, there was a span of 20 bases. CDR3 in amino acids: CASMMAGTHTYEQYF. For the CDR3, the DNA is TGTGCCAGCATGATGGCCGGGACACACACCTACGAGCAGTACTTC.

This rearrangement joins TRBV2 to TRBJ2-1; 9 bases are a match to TRBD2. The CDR3 has 16 amino acids. Germline V CDR1 and CDR2: SNHLY, FYNNEI. V lost 4 bases to trimming and J lost 4 bases; unmatched junction nucleotides: 8. In nucleotides, the CDR3 is TGTGCCAGCAGTGTAGCGGGGGCCCCCCCTTACAATGAGCAGTTCTTC. This codes for CASSVAGAPPYNEQFF. Drawing the rest from reference TRBV2 and TRBJ2-1, the complete variable domain is EPEVTQTPSHQVTQMGQEVILRCVPISNHLYFYWYRQILGQKVEFLVSFYNNEISEKSEIFDDQFSVERPDGSNFTLKIRSTKLEDSAMYFCASSVAGAPPYNEQFFGPGTRLTVL.

This chain links TRBV9 with TRBJ1-2; D is uncertain. The CDR3 spans 14 residues. Trimming took off 4 bases at V and 8 bases at J, with 18 bases between the two ends. Per the germline V gene, CDR1 is SGDLS and CDR2 is YYNGEE. The CDR3 loop is CASSKGEQRPGYTF. The CDR3 DNA reads TGTGCCAGCAGCAAAGGCGAGCAGCGACCGGGCTACACCTTC.

This chain links TRBV7-2 with TRBJ1-2, with unresolved D. With 7 bases removed from V and 3 bases from J, the gap between germline ends came to 15 bases. The germline CDR1 and CDR2 sequences are SGHTA and FQGNSA. This CDR3 contains 14 residues. The chain's CDR3 is CASNYQSGYYGYTF. As DNA, the CDR3 is TGTGCCAGCAACTACCAGAGCGGGTACTATGGCTACACCTTC.

The chain combines TRBV13 with TRBJ2-7, with D maybe TRBD2 (5 bases). This CDR3 comprises 14 residues. Germline CDR1 PRHDT, CDR2 FYEKMQ (reference sequence). Deletions cut 3 bases from V and 3 bases from J, with 12 bases between. The CDR3 protein is CASSFGLAHYEQYF. The CDR3 bases are TGTGCCAGCAGCTTCGGGCTAGCCCACTACGAGCAGTACTTC.

The chain recombines TRBV10-2 with TRBJ2-1, with 11 bases fitting TRBD2. V shed 6 bases, J shed 4 bases, and the junction held 5 bases outside the gene matches. There are 15 residues in the CDR3. CDR1 is WSHSY, CDR2 SAAADI, per germline. CDR3 nucleotides: TGCGCCAGCAGGGGGGGACTAGCGGAATACAATGAGCAGTTCTTC. Translated, it gives CASRGGLAEYNEQFF.

The rearrangement uses TRBV7-9 and TRBJ2-3; D perhaps matches TRBD2 (5 bases). Germline V gene data show CDR1 as SEHNR and CDR2 as FQNEAQ (reference sequence). The CDR3 covers 15 residues. Trimming shortened V by 3 bases and J by 2 bases, and 12 bases separated the two germline ends. The CDR3 sequence is CASSFGDRDTDTQYF. The CDR3 DNA follows: TGTGCCAGCAGCTTTGGTGACCGGGACACAGATACGCAGTATTTT.

The chain recombines TRBV7-6 with TRBJ2-5; 11 nucleotides agree with TRBD2. V lost 5 bases to trimming and J lost 1 base; unmatched junction nucleotides: 15. The germline V gene has CDR1 SGHVS and CDR2 FNYEAQ. This CDR3 region has 19 residues. In nucleotides, the CDR3 is TGTGCCAGCAGCCACCCGAGGGTAGCGGGGGGGCCACGCCAAGAGACCCAGTACTTC. It specifies CASSHPRVAGGPRQETQYF.

CDR3 loop: CASSVVWDSTKDEQYF. The DNA for the CDR3 is TGTGCCAGCAGCGTAGTTTGGGACTCGACCAAAGACGAGCAGTACTTC. This chain joins TRBV9 and TRBJ2-7; D may be TRBD2 (6 bases). The V gene's germline CDR1 is SGDLS and CDR2 YYNGEE. The CDR3 has 16 amino acids. Between the trimmed V and J ends, which lost 0 bases and 5 bases, there was a span of 18 bases.

V gene TRBV6-5 combines with J gene TRBJ2-7, with 9 bases fitting TRBD1. Unmatched junction bases numbered 3, after V lost 2 bases and J lost 1 base. The germline V gene has CDR1 MNHEY and CDR2 SVGAGI. CDR3 size: 15 residues. The CDR3 coding sequence is TGTGCCAGCAGTTACGCGACAGGGGGATCCTACGAGCAGTACTTC. Translated: CASSYATGGSYEQYF.

The V and J genes are TRBV5-4 and TRBJ1-1; D unresolved. This CDR3 comprises 13 residues. V was trimmed by 7 bases and J by 0 bases, leaving 10 bases between them. Germline V CDR1 and CDR2: SGHNT, YYREEE (reference sequence). The CDR3 region has the DNA TGTGCCAGCCTGGCCGAGGTGAACACTGAAGCTTTCTTT. Protein: CASLAEVNTEAFF.

V and J are TRBV27 and TRBJ1-1, with D possibly matching TRBD1 (6 bases). This CDR3 spans 13 amino acids. Germline CDR1 reads MNHEY; CDR2 reads SMNVEV (reference sequence). Trimming pared 6 bases from V and 11 bases from J, leaving 19 bases between. CDR3 sequence reads: CASRGTGLGDAFF. The CDR3 bases are TGTGCCAGCAGAGGAACAGGGCTCGGGGACGCTTTCTTT.

The gene calls are TRBV2 and TRBJ2-2, with no clear D. The CDR3 is 16 residues long. CDR1 is SNHLY and CDR2 is FYNNEI in the germline V gene. V shed 10 bases and J shed 1 base, with 19 bases lying between them. The CDR3 loop reads CATRRSSYLNTGELFF. The CDR3 nucleotides are TGTGCCACCCGCCGTTCGAGTTACTTGAACACCGGGGAGCTGTTTTTT.

This clone was counted a single time. The chain is built from TRBV3-1 (or the pseudogene TRBV3-2) and TRBJ2-3; 12 bases fit TRBD2. The J segment lost 4 bases and the V segment lost 3 bases, leaving 2 bases of the junction unmatched. This CDR3 contains 15 residues. Germline V lookup: CDR1 LGHDT, CDR2 YNNKEL (reference sequence). CDR3: CASSQPSGGADTQYF. In nucleotides, the CDR3 is TGTGCCAGCAGCCAGCCTAGCGGGGGGGCAGATACGCAGTATTTT.

The gene calls are TRBV5-4 and TRBJ1-2, with D unclear. V dropped 6 bases and J dropped 3 bases, with 12 bases sitting between them. This CDR3 region has 13 residues. Germline-derived CDR1 and CDR2 are SGHNT and YYREEE (reference sequence). The CDR3 DNA follows: TGTGCCAGCACCCTAGACGGCTACTATGGCTACACCTTC. Translating it yields CASTLDGYYGYTF.

This clone showed up just once. V and J are TRBV2 and TRBJ2-1; 9 bases align to TRBD2. Germline CDR1 reads SNHLY; CDR2 reads FYNNEI. The CDR3 has 13 amino acids. With 6 bases clipped from V and 8 bases from J, the junction kept 5 bases outside the gene matches. CDR3 in DNA: TGTGCCAGCAGGGGGACTAGCATAGATGAGCAGTTCTTC. Its protein is CASRGTSIDEQFF.

This chain uses TRBV18 with TRBJ1-3, with 7 positions matching TRBD1. The CDR3 loop spans 19 amino acids. J gave up 0 bases and V 0 bases, and 11 bases lay outside the gene matches. Germline V lookup: CDR1 KGHSH, CDR2 LQKENI. CDR3: CASSPPQSGQPRSGNTIYF. CDR3 DNA sequence: TGTGCCAGCTCACCACCCCAGTCGGGACAGCCCCGCTCTGGAAACACCATATATTTT.

V is TRBV11-2 and J is TRBJ2-7; 9 bases agree with TRBD1. The V gene's germline CDR1 is SGHAT and CDR2 FQNNGV. The CDR3 length is 13 residues. Unmatched junction bases numbered 5, after V lost 7 bases and J lost 4 bases. The CDR3 here is CASTRTGDYEQYF. The CDR3 DNA reads TGTGCCAGCACCAGGACAGGGGATTACGAGCAGTACTTC. The complete variable domain, with remaining parts taken from reference TRBV11-2 and TRBJ2-7, reads EAGVAQSPRYKIIEKRQSVAFWCNPISGHATLYWYQQILGQGPKLLIQFQNNGVVDDSQLPKDRFSAERLKGVDSTLKIQPAKLEDSAVYLCASTRTGDYEQYFGPGTRLTVT.

This sequence joins TRBV7-9 and TRBJ1-4; 11 bases agree with TRBD1. V dropped 5 bases and J dropped 6; count of bases not matched to a gene: 5. This CDR3 comprises 15 residues. Germline CDR1 and CDR2: SEHNR and FQNEAQ (reference sequence). CDR3 DNA sequence: TGTGCCAGCAGCGCCTGGACAGGGGGCGATGAAAAACTGTTTTTT. The encoded protein is CASSAWTGGDEKLFF.

The rearrangement uses TRBV15 and TRBJ1-2; D perhaps matches TRBD1 (5 bases). Trimming cost V 0 bases and J 5 bases, with 19 bases left between them. Germline values: CDR1 LNHNV, CDR2 YYDKDF (reference sequence). This CDR3 is built from 17 residues. CDR3 residues: CATSRDSQDSFLYGYTF. As DNA, the CDR3 is TGTGCCACCAGCAGAGATTCCCAAGACAGCTTCCTTTATGGCTACACCTTC.

The V and J genes are TRBV7-9 and TRBJ1-2, with unresolved D. Per germline, CDR1 SEHNR and CDR2 FQNEAQ (reference sequence). V was cut by 5 bases and J by 3 bases, with 10 bases left in between. CDR3 length equals 13 residues. The CDR3 loop is CASSPSSYYGYTF. DNA for the CDR3: TGTGCCAGCAGCCCCAGTTCTTACTATGGCTACACCTTC.

The rearrangement links TRBV18 to TRBJ2-7; 7 bases align to TRBD1. CDR3 length: 15 residues. The germline CDR1 and CDR2 sequences are KGHSH and LQKENI. V lost 4 bases to trimming and J lost 2 bases; unmatched junction nucleotides: 8. This chain's CDR3 is CASSLNRDSAYEQYF. The CDR3 region has the DNA TGTGCCAGCTCACTCAACCGGGACAGCGCCTACGAGCAGTACTTC.

V is TRBV10-3 and J is TRBJ2-3; 12 bases are shared with TRBD2. Germline V gene data show CDR1 as ENHRY and CDR2 as SYGVKD. J was trimmed by 0 bases and V by 6 bases; bases with no gene match: 13. This CDR3 spans 19 amino acids. CDR3 region: CAISLPTSGGPYSTDTQYF. The CDR3, as DNA: TGTGCCATCAGCCTTCCCACTAGCGGGGGGCCATATAGCACAGATACGCAGTATTTT.

In this sample, this clone turned up a few times. V usage is TRBV6-5 and J usage is TRBJ2-2; 7 bases are shared with TRBD2. The CDR3 totals 15 residues. Germline V lookup: CDR1 MNHEY, CDR2 SVGAGI. The junction had 8 bases not matched to a gene; V was cut back by 6 bases and J by 4 bases. In DNA form, the CDR3 reads TGTGCCAGCAGCCCGGAAGGCGGGGGCACCGGGGAGCTGTTTTTT. This gives the protein CASSPEGGGTGELFF.

This clone has only a few counts. The genes are TRBV5-1 and TRBJ1-1; D is undetermined. Trimming took 1 base from V and 3 from J, leaving 7 bases between them. This CDR3 spans 13 amino acids. Germline lookup yields CDR1 SGHRS and CDR2 YFSETQ. The CDR3 coding sequence is TGCGCCAGCAGCTTGATGGGAGACACTGAAGCTTTCTTT. Translated: CASSLMGDTEAFF.